This T cell receptor beta chain emerged from a study of shared clonotypes between healthy human individuals. At the level of the study: CD4 naive and CD4 memory each took three plates per donor, while CD8 naive took two and CD8 memory one. Study-level points and caveats: Naive subsets typically showed greater estimated richness than memory subsets. The donor pool, a small one, limited the genetic and exposure-history diversity represented.

Germline loops: CDR1 SGHRS, CDR2 YFSETQ. The CDR3 is made up of 14 amino acids. V trimming: 0 bases; J trimming: 8 bases; junction bases outside the gene matches: 4. Repertoires were generated with immunoSEQ multiplex PCR, while TCRdb's copy carries only in-frame clones and drops some. The sample holds hundreds of thousands of clones; approximately 97% are singletons and the top ten take about 0.32%. Each CD8 memory set brought CD45RO+ cells together with CCR7-negative CD45RA+ TemRA cells. A note on this clone: What it binds is not known.

Sequencing input: memory CD8+ T cells sorted from blood. Subset noted: CD45RO+ cells pooled with CCR7-negative TemRA cells. This sequence was found in a man aged 25 to 40 in good health. V is TRBV5-1 and J is TRBJ1-4; TRBD1 aligns across 7 bases. The CDR3 reads CASSLAGGEEKLFF. The CDR3 DNA reads TGCGCCAGCAGCTTGGCAGGGGGTGAGGAAAAACTGTTTTTT.